These T cell receptor beta chains were read from a single sample in a study of cytomegalovirus exposure and HLA in healthy donors. Data came from immunoSEQ multiplex PCR; TCRdb stores just in-frame clones and leaves some out. The sample has about 200,000 clones, around three quarters seen once. Sample: PBMCs. Receptor source: a middle-aged man in good health and CMV-seronegative. Each CDR3 is given with its conserved first and last residue. D genes are given only for firm matches. Part of the rows lack a size; the others show once, few, many or a class for expanded clones.

TRBV18	.	TRBJ2-5	.	CASSPGQQETQYF	TGTGCCAGCTCACCGGGGCAGCAAGAGACCCAGTACTTC
TRBV10-3	.	TRBJ2-1	.	CAISVGLDEQFF	TGTGCCATCAGTGTCGGTCTCGATGAGCAGTTCTTC
TRBV7-2	.	TRBJ1-4	once	CASSPGRAEKLFF	TGTGCCAGCAGCCCCGGCAGGGCTGAAAAACTGTTTTTT
TRBV18	TRBD2	TRBJ2-2	few	CASSLSNPGTRVGELFF	TGTGCCAGCTCGCTCTCCAATCCCGGGACTAGGGTCGGGGAGCTGTTTTTT
TRBV2	TRBD1	TRBJ1-1	.	CASSEAVTGEAFF	TGTGCCAGCAGTGAAGCGGTGACAGGGGAAGCTTTCTTT
TRBV5-6	TRBD1	TRBJ2-1	.	CASSGGQGYGEQFF	TGTGCCAGCAGCGGGGGACAGGGGTATGGGGAGCAGTTCTTC
TRBV7-9	TRBD1	TRBJ1-2	.	CASSTEPGGHGYTF	TGTGCCAGCAGCACAGAACCAGGGGGCCATGGCTACACCTTC
TRBV4-3	TRBD1	TRBJ2-7	.	CASSQSQGIGYEQYF	TGCGCCAGCAGCCAATCACAGGGGATTGGGTACGAGCAGTACTTC
TRBV9	.	TRBJ2-3	.	CASNPPSPGDTQYF	TGTGCCAGCAACCCTCCCTCCCCAGGGGATACGCAGTATTTT
TRBV29-1	.	TRBJ2-7	few	CSVETGPRGEQYF	TGCAGCGTTGAAACAGGCCCTAGAGGCGAGCAGTACTTC
TRBV5-1	TRBD1	TRBJ2-7	few	CASRAGTAYEQYF	TGCGCCAGCAGAGCCGGGACAGCCTACGAGCAGTACTTC
TRBV5-1	TRBD2	TRBJ2-1	few	CASSPGTSGGFEQFF	TGCGCCAGCAGCCCCGGGACTAGCGGGGGGTTTGAGCAGTTCTTC
TRBV28	.	TRBJ1-2	.	CASSLPVNGYTF	TGTGCCAGCAGTTTACCGGTGAATGGCTACACCTTC
TRBV7-2	.	TRBJ2-3	.	CASGIGGDTQYF	TGTGCCAGCGGAATAGGAGGGGATACGCAGTATTTT
TRBV5-6	TRBD1	TRBJ2-2	.	CASDRADTGELFF	TGTGCCAGCGACAGGGCGGACACCGGGGAGCTGTTTTTT
TRBV2	TRBD1	TRBJ1-2	.	CASSEGALGTAGYTF	TGTGCCAGCAGTGAAGGGGCTCTCGGGACAGCGGGCTACACCTTC
TRBV19	.	TRBJ2-3	.	CASSTQQGLTDTQYF	TGTGCCAGTAGTACCCAACAGGGTTTGACAGATACGCAGTATTTT
TRBV21-1	.	TRBJ1-5	once	CASSGQGARPQHF	TGTGCCAGCAGCGGTCAGGGGGCGAGGCCCCAGCATTTT
TRBV6-1	TRBD1	TRBJ1-5	.	CASSEVDRGGQPQHF	TGTGCCAGCAGTGAAGTCGATAGAGGGGGCCAGCCCCAGCATTTT
TRBV25-1	TRBD1	TRBJ1-2	.	CAGQPADRDGYTF	TGTGCCGGCCAACCAGCGGACAGGGATGGCTACACCTTC
TRBV5-1	.	TRBJ1-3	.	CASSEQGKRNTIYF	TGCGCCAGCAGCGAACAGGGTAAAAGAAACACCATATATTTT
TRBV19	TRBD1	TRBJ1-1	.	CASRTGQGAGEAFF	TGTGCCAGTAGGACGGGACAGGGGGCTGGTGAAGCTTTCTTT
TRBV9	.	TRBJ2-3	.	CASSVAVRESTDTQYF	TGTGCCAGCAGCGTAGCTGTACGGGAGAGCACAGATACGCAGTATTTT
TRBV9	.	TRBJ2-1	.	CASSAPKSGPSSYNEQFF	TGTGCCAGCAGCGCCCCTAAAAGCGGGCCCAGCTCCTACAATGAGCAGTTCTTC
TRBV10-3	.	TRBJ1-5	.	CAISENRVEQPQHF	TGTGCCATCAGTGAAAACAGGGTAGAGCAGCCCCAGCATTTT
TRBV19	.	TRBJ2-1	.	CASSIGPSTIEQFF	TGTGCCAGTAGTATAGGCCCCTCGACTATTGAGCAGTTCTTC
TRBV29-1	.	TRBJ1-2	few	CSVGIWGDYGYTF	TGCAGCGTTGGAATTTGGGGAGACTATGGCTACACCTTC
TRBV7-3	.	TRBJ2-2	.	CASSLQPTNTGELFF	TGTGCCAGCAGCTTACAGCCGACTAACACCGGGGAGCTGTTTTTT
TRBV29-1	TRBD1	TRBJ1-1	.	CSGHRGESEAFF	TGCAGCGGTCACAGGGGGGAGTCTGAAGCTTTCTTT
TRBV6-5	.	TRBJ1-5	.	CASSLRDDQPQHF	TGTGCCAGCAGTTTGAGAGATGATCAGCCCCAGCATTTT
TRBV9	TRBD1	TRBJ1-6	.	CASSPRDSGAFSPLHF	TGTGCCAGCAGCCCAAGGGACAGCGGAGCATTTTCACCCCTCCACTTT
TRBV18	TRBD1	TRBJ2-2	.	CASSPLTGGTGELFF	TGTGCCAGCTCACCGTTGACAGGGGGCACCGGGGAGCTGTTTTTT
TRBV5-1	.	TRBJ2-1	once	CASSLASGIEQFF	TGCGCCAGCAGCTTGGCCAGCGGCATTGAGCAGTTCTTC
TRBV19	.	TRBJ2-2	.	CASSPRGEPVQSGELFF	TGTGCCAGTAGCCCGCGAGGAGAGCCGGTGCAGTCCGGGGAGCTGTTTTTT
TRBV7-3	.	TRBJ2-5	.	CASSPNSLGTQYF	TGTGCCAGCAGCCCTAACTCCCTAGGGACCCAGTACTTC
TRBV7-9	.	TRBJ1-1	.	CASSLMGGNTEAFF	TGTGCCAGCAGCTTAATGGGGGGGAACACTGAAGCTTTCTTT
TRBV18	.	TRBJ2-5	.	CASSRLDSETQYF	TGTGCCAGCTCACGACTAGATTCAGAGACCCAGTACTTC
TRBV5-4	TRBD1	TRBJ2-1	.	CASSSAGTGSGEQFF	TGTGCCAGCAGCTCGGCCGGGACAGGGAGCGGAGAGCAGTTCTTC
TRBV9	.	TRBJ1-1	.	CASSVVAGNTEAFF	TGTGCCAGCAGCGTAGTAGCCGGGAACACTGAAGCTTTCTTT
TRBV5-1	TRBD1	TRBJ1-1	few	CASSLYPQGALNTEAFF	TGCGCCAGCAGCTTGTATCCACAGGGGGCCCTGAACACTGAAGCTTTCTTT
TRBV7-2	.	TRBJ2-3	.	CASSLGLPLPDTQYF	TGTGCCAGCAGCTTAGGACTACCACTTCCCGATACGCAGTATTTT